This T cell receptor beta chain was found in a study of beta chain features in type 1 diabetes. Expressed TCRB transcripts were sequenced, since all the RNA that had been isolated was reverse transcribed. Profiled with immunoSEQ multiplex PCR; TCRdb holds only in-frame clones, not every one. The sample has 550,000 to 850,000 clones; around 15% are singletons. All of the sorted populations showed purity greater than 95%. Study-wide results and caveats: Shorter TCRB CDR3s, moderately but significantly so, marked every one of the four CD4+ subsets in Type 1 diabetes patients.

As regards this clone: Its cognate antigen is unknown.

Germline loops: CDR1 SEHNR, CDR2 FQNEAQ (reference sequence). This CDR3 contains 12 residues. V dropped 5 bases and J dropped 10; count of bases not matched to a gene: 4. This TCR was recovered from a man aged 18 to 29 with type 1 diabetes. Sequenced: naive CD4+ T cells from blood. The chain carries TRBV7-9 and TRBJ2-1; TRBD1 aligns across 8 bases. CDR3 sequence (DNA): TGTGCCAGCAGCCTACAGGGGGGAGAGCAGTTCTTC. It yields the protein CASSLQGGEQFF.